This TCR beta chain was obtained from a study of blood T cells in healthy people across ages. General study results and limits: Naive T cell percentage showed a strong correlation with TCR beta diversity. With age, beta diversity per million T cells declined roughly linearly, significantly by approximately 40. Whereas aged donors had fewer naive CD4+ cells, long-lived donors had more of them and higher diversity.

A note on this clonotype: Its antigen is currently unknown.

Through a sample-barcoded 5' primer and a J-beta primer mix, a second PCR was run for 7 to 11 cycles. All cDNA molecules were each tagged by a template-switch adaptor with 12 random nucleotides. TCRdb reanalysed the 5' RACE reads using MiXCR and keeps one entry per CDR3 protein. The sample lists 650,000 or so distinct CDR3 sequences; 52% were seen once. Germline loops: CDR1 MDHEN, CDR2 SYDVKM. The length of the CDR3 is 14 residues. V dropped 2 bases and J dropped 3 bases, with 10 bases sitting between them. The receptor was isolated from an elderly woman in good health. Sequences were obtained from blood. The J gene is TRBJ1-2, the V gene TRBV28; D unresolved. The DNA of the CDR3 is TGTGCCAGCAGTTTAGGTTCTGAATACTATGGCTACACCTTC. This sequence encodes CASSLGSEYYGYTF.